This note documents a single TCR beta chain sequence. Antigen specificity is unknown. Each CDR3 protein gets one entry after TCRdb re-called the 5' RACE reads with MiXCR. The top ten clones hold around 24% of a sample with about 300,000 distinct CDR3 sequences, approximately 3.9% of them seen once. The CDR3 is made up of 12 amino acids. With 0 bases removed from V and 13 bases from J, the gap between germline ends came to 10 bases. Per the germline V gene, CDR1 is LGHDT and CDR2 is YNNKEL (reference sequence). The data were taken from a study of T cells after yellow fever vaccination. Broader study findings: Most clones from primary vaccination were detected again post-booster (about 95% CD4, about 88% CD8).

V is TRBV3-1 and J is TRBJ2-1; D possibly matches TRBD1 or TRBD2 (5 bases each). This TCR was sampled from a man aged 18 to 30 who received the YFV17D yellow fever vaccine. Sequencing used PBMCs, obtained 5 days after the yellow fever booster vaccination. CDR3 in amino acids: CASSQDGTHQFF. The CDR3 DNA reads as TGTGCCAGCAGCCAAGATGGGACCCACCAGTTCTTC.